These T cell receptor beta chains were read from a single sample in a study of PD-L1 blockade in urothelial cancer. The method was immunoSEQ multiplex PCR; TCRdb's version includes in-frame clones alone and lacks a portion of them. The sample includes 55,000 to 75,000 clones, roughly four fifths seen only once; the top ten take 1.6%. The specimen comprised PBMCs, sampled around atezolizumab (anti-PD-L1) treatment. The receptors come from a man in his sixties or seventies with urothelial cancer. CDR3s include the opening cysteine and the closing phenylalanine or tryptophan. The order of the fields is clone size, D gene, V gene, CDR3 protein. A D gene is named only where the DNA matches it firmly. Clone size is not always given. Where it is, it says once, few, many or a class for expanded clones.

once | TRBD2 | TRBV14 | CASSPPERELVLDTQYF
NA | NA | TRBV10-3 | CAIKEAGGGTEAFF
NA | NA | TRBV6-5 | CASSSVYRESTDTQYF
NA | NA | TRBV27 | CASTLESGAANTGELFF
NA | NA | TRBV7-3 | CASSRTGDTGELFF
NA | NA | TRBV4-1 | CASSQDGKGTGQFF
NA | TRBD1 | TRBV2 | CASRGQGTSNQPQHF
NA | TRBD1 | TRBV7-9 | CASSQTGSNGYTF
NA | TRBD1 | TRBV19 | CASSKTGVPNSNQPQHF
NA | TRBD2 | TRBV19 | CASRSGTSGRDTQYF
NA | NA | TRBV7-8 | CASSLRGRGGVEKLFF
once | TRBD2 | TRBV19 | CASSMSGTITGELFF
NA | NA | TRBV14 | CASSQVAGNNEKLFF
once | TRBD1 | TRBV11-2 | CASSIGQGTYNEQFF
NA | NA | TRBV5-8 | CASSFEVAVAYEQYF
NA | NA | TRBV28 | CASSYPGDTEAFF
NA | TRBD1 | TRBV2 | CASSVDRGSTDTQYF
NA | NA | TRBV30 | CAWSHAGGNTIYF
NA | NA | TRBV7-3 | CASSPQQGRYNEQFF
NA | NA | TRBV7-9 | CASSLGGAAYGYTF
NA | NA | TRBV7-2 | CASSLAHSREQYF
NA | TRBD1 | TRBV7-9 | CASRPGTGGPGELFF